The clone carrying this T cell receptor beta chain was seen a single time. The CDR3 runs 23 residues. V gave up 5 bases and J gave up 5 bases; unmatched junction bases: 27. CDR1 and CDR2 from the germline V gene are LGHDT and YNNKEL (reference sequence). It was with a sample-barcoded 5' primer and a J-beta primer mix that a second PCR of about 6 to 12 cycles was run. All samples gave at least 2.5 million CDR3-containing paired-end reads. TCRdb reprocessed the 5' RACE reads with MiXCR, giving one entry per CDR3 protein. The table lists over a million distinct CDR3 sequences, 45% to 70% of them singletons. This specimen comes from a study of blood T cells in healthy people across ages.

Source material: blood. The chain links TRBV3-1 to TRBJ2-1; TRBD2 agrees at 13 bases. This sequence originates from a man aged 18 to 30 in good health. The CDR3 DNA reads as TGTGCCAGCAGCTCGACATTCGGGACAGATAAACATCCCGGACTAGCGGGGGACAATGAGCAGTTCTTC. Protein product: CASSSTFGTDKHPGLAGDNEQFF.